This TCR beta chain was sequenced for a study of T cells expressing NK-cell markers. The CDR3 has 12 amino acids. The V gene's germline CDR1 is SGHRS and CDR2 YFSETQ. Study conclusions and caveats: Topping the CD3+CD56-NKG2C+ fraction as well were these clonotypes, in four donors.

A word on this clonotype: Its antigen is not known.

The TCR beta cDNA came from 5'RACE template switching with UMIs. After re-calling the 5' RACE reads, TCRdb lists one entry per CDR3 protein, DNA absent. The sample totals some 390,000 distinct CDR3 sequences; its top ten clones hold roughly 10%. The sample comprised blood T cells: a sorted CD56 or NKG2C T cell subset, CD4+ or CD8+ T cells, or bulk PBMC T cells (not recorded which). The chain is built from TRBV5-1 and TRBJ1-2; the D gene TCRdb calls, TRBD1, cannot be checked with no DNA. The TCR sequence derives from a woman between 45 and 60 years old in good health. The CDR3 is CASSLAGGAYTF. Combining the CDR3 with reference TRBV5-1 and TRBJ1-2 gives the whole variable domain KAGVTQTPRYLIKTRGQQVTLSCSPISGHRSVSWYQQTPGQGLQFLFEYFSETQRNKGNFPGRFSGRQFSNSRSEMNVSTLELGDSALYLCASSLAGGAYTFGSGTRLTVV.